This TCR beta chain originates from a study of Graves' ophthalmopathy and Graves' hyperthyroidism. Amplification targeted the TCR beta CDR3 regions, with RNA transcripts as the source material. A first-round RT-PCR used HTBI primers, followed by a second-round multiplex PCR. TCRdb called the multiplex PCR reads again in MiXCR, with one record for every CDR3 protein. The sample records about 620,000 distinct CDR3 sequences, about 20% being singletons. This clonotype occurred many times. Hyperthyroidism was considered stable when no ophthalmopathy appeared within 18 months of follow-up. CDR1 and CDR2 (germline): DFQATT, SNEGSKA (reference sequence). J lost 7 bases, V lost 0 bases, and 12 bases had no gene match. The CDR3 runs to 17 residues.

What was sequenced was peripheral blood. The chain links TRBV20-1 to TRBJ1-6; 7 nucleotides agree with TRBD1. The clonotype was recovered from a woman aged 18-35 years with stable Graves' hyperthyroidism. Some clones in this sample may be carry-over from other donors' samples. This chain's CDR3 is CSARDSSRDRLNSPLHF. The CDR3 bases are TGCAGTGCTAGAGATAGTAGTCGGGACAGACTCAATTCACCCCTCCACTTT.